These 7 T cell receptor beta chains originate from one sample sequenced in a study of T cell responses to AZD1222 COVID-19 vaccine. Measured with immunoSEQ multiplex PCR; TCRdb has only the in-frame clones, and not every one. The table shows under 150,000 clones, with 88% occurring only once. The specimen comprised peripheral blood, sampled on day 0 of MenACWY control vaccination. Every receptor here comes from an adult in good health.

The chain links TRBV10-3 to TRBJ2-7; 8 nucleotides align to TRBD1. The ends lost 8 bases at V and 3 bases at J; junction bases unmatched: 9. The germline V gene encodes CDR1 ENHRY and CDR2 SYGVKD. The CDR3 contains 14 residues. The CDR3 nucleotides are TGTGCCATCGGGGGCCAGGGGGCGGACTACGAGCAGTACTTC. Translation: CAIGGQGADYEQYF.

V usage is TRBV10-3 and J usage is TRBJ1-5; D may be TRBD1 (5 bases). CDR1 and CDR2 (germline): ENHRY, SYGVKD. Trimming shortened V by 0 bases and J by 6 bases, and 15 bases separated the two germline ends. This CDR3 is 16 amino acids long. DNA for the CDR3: TGTGCCATCAGTGAGTCGAGTCAAGGGGCAGGTCAGCCCCAGCATTTT. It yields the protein CAISESSQGAGQPQHF.

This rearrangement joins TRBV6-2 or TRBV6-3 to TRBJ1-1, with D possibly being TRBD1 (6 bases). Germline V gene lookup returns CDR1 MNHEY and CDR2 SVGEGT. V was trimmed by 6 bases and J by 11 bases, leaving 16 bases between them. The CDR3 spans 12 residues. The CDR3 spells CASSRTTRGAFF. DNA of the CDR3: TGTGCCAGCAGCCGAACGACAAGGGGGGCTTTCTTT.

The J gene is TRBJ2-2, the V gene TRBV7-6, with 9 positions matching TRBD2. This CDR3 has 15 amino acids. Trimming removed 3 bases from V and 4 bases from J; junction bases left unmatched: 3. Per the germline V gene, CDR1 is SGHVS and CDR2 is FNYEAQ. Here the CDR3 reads CASSFGLASTGELFF. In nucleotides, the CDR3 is TGTGCCAGCAGCTTTGGACTAGCGAGCACCGGGGAGCTGTTTTTT. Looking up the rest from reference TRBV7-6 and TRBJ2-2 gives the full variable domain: GAGVSQSPRYKVTKRGQDVALRCDPISGHVSLYWYRQALGQGPEFLTYFNYEAQQDKSGLPNDRFSAERPEGSISTLTIQRTEQRDSAMYRCASSFGLASTGELFFGEGSRLTVL.

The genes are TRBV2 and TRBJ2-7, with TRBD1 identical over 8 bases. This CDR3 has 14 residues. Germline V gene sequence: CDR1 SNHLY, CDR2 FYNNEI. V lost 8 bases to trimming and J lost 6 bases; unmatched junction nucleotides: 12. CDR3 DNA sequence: TGTGCCAGCGTGGACTCGCAGGGGGCCTTCGAGCAGTACTTC. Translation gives CASVDSQGAFEQYF.

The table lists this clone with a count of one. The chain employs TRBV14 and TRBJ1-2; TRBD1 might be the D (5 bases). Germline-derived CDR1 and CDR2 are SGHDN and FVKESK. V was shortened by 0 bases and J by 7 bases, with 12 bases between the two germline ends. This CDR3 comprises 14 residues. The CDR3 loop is CASSQDRGSGGYTF. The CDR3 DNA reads TGTGCCAGCAGCCAAGATCGGGGGAGCGGTGGCTACACCTTC.

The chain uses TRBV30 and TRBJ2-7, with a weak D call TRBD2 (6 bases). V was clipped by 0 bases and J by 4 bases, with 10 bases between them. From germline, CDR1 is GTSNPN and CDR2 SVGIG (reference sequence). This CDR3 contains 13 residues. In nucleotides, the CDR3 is TGTGCCTGGAGTGTCTCCCGGGGGTACGAGCAGTACTTC. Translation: CAWSVSRGYEQYF.